The sequence of this T cell receptor (beta chain) was determined in a study of CD8 T cells in ankylosing spondylitis. Study observations and caveats: CD8+ cells made up the disease-linked clones, which were relatively rare in peripheral blood. A motif of under 10 highly homologous TCR beta variants was seen as apparently characteristic of ankylosing spondylitis blood.

With respect to this clonotype: Its antigen is currently unknown.

This CDR3 contains 15 residues. Trimming stripped 5 bases from V and 5 bases from J, with 18 bases between. The germline V gene has CDR1 SEHNR and CDR2 FQNEAQ (reference sequence). TCRdb reprocessed the 5' RACE reads via MiXCR and lists one record per CDR3 protein. In the table there are around 300,000 distinct CDR3 sequences, under 25% of which are singletons. The V call is TRBV7-9, the J call TRBJ2-5; D perhaps matches TRBD2 (6 bases). The source of this sequence is a female donor with ankylosing spondylitis or in good health (not recorded which). The sample was blood, either unsorted or a sorted T cell fraction (not recorded which). Here the CDR3 reads CASSPPVPGVETQYF. The CDR3 region has the DNA TGTGCCAGCAGCCCCCCCGTGCCGGGAGTTGAGACCCAGTACTTC.